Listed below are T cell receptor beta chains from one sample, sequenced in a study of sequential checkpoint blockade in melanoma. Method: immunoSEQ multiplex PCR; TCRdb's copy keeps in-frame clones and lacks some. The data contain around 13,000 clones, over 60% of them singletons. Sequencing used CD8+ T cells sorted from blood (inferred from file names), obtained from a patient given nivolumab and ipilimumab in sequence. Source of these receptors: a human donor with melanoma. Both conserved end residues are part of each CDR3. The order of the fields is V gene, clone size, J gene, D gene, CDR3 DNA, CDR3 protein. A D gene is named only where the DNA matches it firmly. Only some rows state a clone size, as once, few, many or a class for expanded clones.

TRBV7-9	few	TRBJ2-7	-	TGTGCCAGCAGCTCCTCCCTATCCCCCTGGGAGCAGTACTTC	CASSSSLSPWEQYF
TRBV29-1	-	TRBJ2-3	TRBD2	TGCAGCGCCCAAGGAGCCCTAGCGGGAGGTTTGATAGATACGCAGTATTTT	CSAQGALAGGLIDTQYF
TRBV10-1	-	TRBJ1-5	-	TGCGCCGCCCATGAGGGTCGAGAAAGCGGCAATCAGCCCCAGCATTTT	CAAHEGRESGNQPQHF
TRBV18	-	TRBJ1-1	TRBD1	TGTGCCAGCTCACCTGATCCGGGACAGCTTAGTACTGAAGCTTTCTTT	CASSPDPGQLSTEAFF
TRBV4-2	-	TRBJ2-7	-	TGTGCCAGCAGCCAAGAAAGGGGGTCTGACTACGAGCAGTACTTC	CASSQERGSDYEQYF
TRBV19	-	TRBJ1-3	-	TGTGCCAGTAGTCCGGGACCCGGAGGGGACACCATATATTTT	CASSPGPGGDTIYF
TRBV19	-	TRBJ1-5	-	TGTGCCAGTAGTATCGGGGTAATCGGCAATCAGCCCCAGCATTTT	CASSIGVIGNQPQHF
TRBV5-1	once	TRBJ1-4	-	TGCGCCAGCAGCTTGGAAGGAGGGTGGAGTGAAAAACTGTTTTTT	CASSLEGGWSEKLFF
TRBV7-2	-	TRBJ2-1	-	TGTGCCAGCAGCTCCGGGACTCCTGGGAATGAGCAGTTCTTC	CASSSGTPGNEQFF
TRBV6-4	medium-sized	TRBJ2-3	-	TGTGCCAGTAGCGACACCTCGGGCACAGATACGCAGTATTTT	CASSDTSGTDTQYF
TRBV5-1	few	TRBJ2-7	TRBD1	TGCGCCAGCAAGGCCCCGTTGACAGGGGGACACGAGCAGTACTTC	CASKAPLTGGHEQYF
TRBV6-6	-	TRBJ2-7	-	TGTGCCAGCAGTTCCCAGGGGGGTCCCTACGAGCAGTACTTC	CASSSQGGPYEQYF
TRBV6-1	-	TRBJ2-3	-	TGTGCCAGCAGTGATGGGGGCGGGACAGATACGCAGTATTTT	CASSDGGGTDTQYF
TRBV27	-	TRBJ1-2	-	TGTGCCAGCAGTAGGGGGGGCCCAGGAGGAGGCTACACCTTC	CASSRGGPGGGYTF
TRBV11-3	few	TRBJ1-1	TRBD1	TGTGCCAGCAGGGAGGACAGGCTGAACACTGAAGCTTTCTTT	CASREDRLNTEAFF
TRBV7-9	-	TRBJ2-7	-	TGCGCCAGCAGCCCGGACTTTAGCGGCTACGAGCAGTACTTC	CASSPDFSGYEQYF
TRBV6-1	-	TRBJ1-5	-	TGTGCCAGCAGGCCAGGGTATAGCAATCAGCCCCAGCATTTT	CASRPGYSNQPQHF
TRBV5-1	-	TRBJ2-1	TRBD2	TGCGCCAGCAGCTTGTCGGGGGGAAATGAGCAGTTCTTC	CASSLSGGNEQFF
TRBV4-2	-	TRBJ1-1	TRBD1	TGTGCCAGCAGCCAAGTGCCGGGACAGAGGGACACTGAAGCTTTCTTT	CASSQVPGQRDTEAFF
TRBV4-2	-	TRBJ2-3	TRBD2	TGTGCCAGCAGCCCGGGACTAGCGGGGGGGCCGAGCACAGATACGCAGTATTTT	CASSPGLAGGPSTDTQYF
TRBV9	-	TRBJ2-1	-	TGTGCCAGCAGCACCCACAGGGAGATAGGGTACAATGAGCAGTTCTTC	CASSTHREIGYNEQFF
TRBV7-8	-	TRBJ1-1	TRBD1	TGTGCCAGCAGCTACAGGGGACAAGCGGTGGACACTGAAGCTTTCTTT	CASSYRGQAVDTEAFF
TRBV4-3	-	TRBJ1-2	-	TGCGCCAGCAGCCAAAAGGACTCCGGCCACCCTCTCGCCTTC	CASSQKDSGHPLAF
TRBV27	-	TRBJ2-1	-	TGTGCCAGCAATTTGCAGGGCAGGAATGAGCAGTTCTTC	CASNLQGRNEQFF